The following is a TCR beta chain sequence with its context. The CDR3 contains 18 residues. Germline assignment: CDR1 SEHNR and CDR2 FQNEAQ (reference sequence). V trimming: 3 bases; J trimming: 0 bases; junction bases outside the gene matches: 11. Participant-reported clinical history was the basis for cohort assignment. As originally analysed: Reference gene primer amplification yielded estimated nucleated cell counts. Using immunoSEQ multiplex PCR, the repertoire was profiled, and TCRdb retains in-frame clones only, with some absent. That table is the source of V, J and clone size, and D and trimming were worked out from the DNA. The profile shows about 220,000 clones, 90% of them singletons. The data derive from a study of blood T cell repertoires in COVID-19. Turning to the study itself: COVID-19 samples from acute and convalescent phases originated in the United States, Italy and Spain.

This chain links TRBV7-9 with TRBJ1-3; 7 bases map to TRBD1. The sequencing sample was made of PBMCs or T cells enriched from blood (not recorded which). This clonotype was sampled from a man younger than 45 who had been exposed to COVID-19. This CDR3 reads CASSFSGTDRPSGNTIYF. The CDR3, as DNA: TGTGCCAGCAGCTTTTCCGGGACAGATCGACCCTCTGGAAACACCATATATTTT.